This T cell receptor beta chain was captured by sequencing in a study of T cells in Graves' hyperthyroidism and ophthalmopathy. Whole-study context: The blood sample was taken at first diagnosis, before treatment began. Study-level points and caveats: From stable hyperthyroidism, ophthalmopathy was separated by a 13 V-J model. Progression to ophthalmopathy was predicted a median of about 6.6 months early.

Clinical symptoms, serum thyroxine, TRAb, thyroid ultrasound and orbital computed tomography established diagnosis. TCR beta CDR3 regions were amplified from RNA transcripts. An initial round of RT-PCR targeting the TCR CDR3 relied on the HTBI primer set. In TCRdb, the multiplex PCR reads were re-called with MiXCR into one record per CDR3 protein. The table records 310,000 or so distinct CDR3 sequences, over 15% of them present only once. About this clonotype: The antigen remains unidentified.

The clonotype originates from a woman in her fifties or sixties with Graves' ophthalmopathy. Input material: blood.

In nucleotides, the CDR3 is TGTGCCAGCAGCTTTACTAGCGGGGGGAAGGTGGGAGAGACCCAGTACTTC. This encodes CASSFTSGGKVGETQYF. This rearrangement joins TRBV7-9 to TRBJ2-5; 12 positions agree with TRBD2. The CDR3 consists of 17 residues. The V segment lost 3 bases and the J segment 4 bases; nucleotides outside the gene matches: 9. Germline V gives CDR1 SEHNR, CDR2 FQNEAQ (reference sequence).